These 4 T cell receptor beta chains were all obtained from the same sample, sequenced in a study of T cells in Graves' hyperthyroidism and ophthalmopathy. RNA transcripts served as the template for amplifying TCR beta CDR3 regions. A first-round RT-PCR of the TCR CDR3 used the HTBI primer set. A single record per CDR3 protein comes from TCRdb applying MiXCR to the multiplex PCR reads. The data hold approximately 410,000 distinct CDR3 sequences, with around 13% observed a single time. Input material: blood. The receptor set was obtained from a woman between 18 and 29 years old with Graves' hyperthyroidism.

The genes are TRBV6-2 or TRBV6-3 and TRBJ2-1; a weak D match, TRBD2 (5 bases). The germline V gene encodes CDR1 MNHEY and CDR2 SVGEGT. Trimming took off 5 bases at V and 10 bases at J, with 9 bases between the two ends. This CDR3 is built from 11 residues. CDR3 coding DNA: TGTGCCAGCAGTAGTTCGGGGGAGCAGTTCTTC. This translates into CASSSSGEQFF.

This clonotype was seen only a few times. In DNA, the CDR3 is TGTGCCAGCAGAAAGTTAGGGGGGACACGGGTGAACACTGAAGCTTTCTTT. The encoded protein is CASRKLGGTRVNTEAFF. This sequence joins TRBV5-4 and TRBJ1-1, with D possibly being TRBD1 (6 bases). Germline CDR1 is SGHNT and CDR2 is YYREEE (reference sequence). Trimming pared 5 bases from V and 0 bases from J, leaving 20 bases between. The CDR3 length is 17 residues.

This clonotype has just a few counts. This chain joins TRBV28 and TRBJ2-1; the match to TRBD2 covers 8 bases. J lost 14 bases, V lost 3 bases, and 15 bases had no gene match. This CDR3 has 15 amino acids. Germline values: CDR1 MDHEN, CDR2 SYDVKM. The CDR3 protein is CASSFDALGTRMEFF. As DNA, the CDR3 is TGTGCCAGCAGTTTCGACGCTTTAGGGACTAGGATGGAGTTCTTC.

The chain uses TRBV12-3 or TRBV12-4 and TRBJ1-4; 7 bases match TRBD1. CDR3 size: 14 residues. After removal of 3 bases from V and 3 bases from J, the junction contained 1 base not matched to a gene. In DNA, the CDR3 is TGTGCCAGCAGTTTGCAGGGGGCTAATGAAAAACTGTTTTTT. Amino acid sequence: CASSLQGANEKLFF.